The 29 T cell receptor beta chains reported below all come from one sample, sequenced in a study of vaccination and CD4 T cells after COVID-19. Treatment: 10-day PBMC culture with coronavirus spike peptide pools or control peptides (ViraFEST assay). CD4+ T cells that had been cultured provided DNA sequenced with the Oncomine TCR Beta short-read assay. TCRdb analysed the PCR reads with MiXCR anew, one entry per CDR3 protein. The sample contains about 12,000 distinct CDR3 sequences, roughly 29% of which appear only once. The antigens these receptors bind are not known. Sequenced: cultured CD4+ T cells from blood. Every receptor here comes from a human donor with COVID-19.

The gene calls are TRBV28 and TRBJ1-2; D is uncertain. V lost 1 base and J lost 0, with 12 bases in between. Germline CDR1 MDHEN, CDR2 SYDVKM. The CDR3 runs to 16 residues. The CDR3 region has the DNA TGTGCCAGCAGTTTATCTCGGTCCCACCCTAACTATGGCTACACCTTC. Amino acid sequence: CASSLSRSHPNYGYTF.

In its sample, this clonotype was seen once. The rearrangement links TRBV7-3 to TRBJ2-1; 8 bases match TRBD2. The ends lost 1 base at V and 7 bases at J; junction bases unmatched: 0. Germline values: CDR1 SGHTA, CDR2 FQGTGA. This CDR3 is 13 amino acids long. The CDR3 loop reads CASSLRLANEQFF. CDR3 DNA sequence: TGTGCCAGCAGCTTAAGACTAGCGAATGAGCAGTTCTTC.

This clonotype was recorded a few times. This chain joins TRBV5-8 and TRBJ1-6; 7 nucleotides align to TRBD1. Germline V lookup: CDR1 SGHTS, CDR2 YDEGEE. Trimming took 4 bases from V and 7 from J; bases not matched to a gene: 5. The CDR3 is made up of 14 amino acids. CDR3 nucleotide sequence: TGTGCCAGCAGCGCAGGGGGGGCGAATTCACCCCTCCACTTT. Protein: CASSAGGANSPLHF.

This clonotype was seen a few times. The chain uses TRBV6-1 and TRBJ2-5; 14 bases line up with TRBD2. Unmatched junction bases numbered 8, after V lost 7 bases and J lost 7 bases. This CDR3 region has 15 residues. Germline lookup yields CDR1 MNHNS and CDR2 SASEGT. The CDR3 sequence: CASKGLAGARATQYF. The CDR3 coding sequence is TGTGCCAGCAAGGGACTAGCGGGGGCAAGAGCGACCCAGTACTTC.

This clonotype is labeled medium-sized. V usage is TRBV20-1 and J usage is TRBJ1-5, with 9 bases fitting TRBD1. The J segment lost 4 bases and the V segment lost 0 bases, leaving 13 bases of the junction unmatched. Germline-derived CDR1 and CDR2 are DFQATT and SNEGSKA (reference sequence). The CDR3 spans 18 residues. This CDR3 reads CSARDLTGGARVNQPQHF. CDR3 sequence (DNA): TGCAGTGCTAGAGATCTTACAGGGGGCGCAAGGGTGAATCAGCCCCAGCATTTT.

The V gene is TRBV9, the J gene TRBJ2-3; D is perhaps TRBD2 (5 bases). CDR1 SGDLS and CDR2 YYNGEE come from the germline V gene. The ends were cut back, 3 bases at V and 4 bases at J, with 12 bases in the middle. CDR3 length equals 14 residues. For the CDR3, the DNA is TGTGCCAGCAGCGCAGCGGCGTGGGCAGATACGCAGTATTTT. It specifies CASSAAAWADTQYF.

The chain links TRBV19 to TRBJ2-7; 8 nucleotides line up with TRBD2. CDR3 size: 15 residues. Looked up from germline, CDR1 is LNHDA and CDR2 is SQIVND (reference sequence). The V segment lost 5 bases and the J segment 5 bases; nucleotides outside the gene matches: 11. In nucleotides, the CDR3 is TGTGCCAGTAGTTCTAACAGCGGGGGTGAGAACGAGCAGTACTTC. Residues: CASSSNSGGENEQYF.

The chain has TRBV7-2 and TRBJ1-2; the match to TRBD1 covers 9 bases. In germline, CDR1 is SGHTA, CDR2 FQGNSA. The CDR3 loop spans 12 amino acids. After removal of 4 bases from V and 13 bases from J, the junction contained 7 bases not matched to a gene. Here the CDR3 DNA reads TGTGCCAGCAGCTCTCCACAGGGGGCGCGCACCTTC. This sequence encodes CASSSPQGARTF. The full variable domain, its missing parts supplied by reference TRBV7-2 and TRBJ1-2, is GAGVSQSPSNKVTEKGKDVELRCDPISGHTALYWYRQSLGQGLEFLIYFQGNSAPDKSGLPSDRFSAERTGGSVSTLTIQRTQQEDSAVYLCASSSPQGARTFGSGTRLTVV.

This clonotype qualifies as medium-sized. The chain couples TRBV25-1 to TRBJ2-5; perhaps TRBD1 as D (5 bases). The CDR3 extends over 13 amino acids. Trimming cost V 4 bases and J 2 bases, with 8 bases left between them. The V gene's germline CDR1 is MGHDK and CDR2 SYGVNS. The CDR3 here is CASSATDQETQYF. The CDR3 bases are TGTGCCAGCAGTGCGACAGATCAAGAGACCCAGTACTTC. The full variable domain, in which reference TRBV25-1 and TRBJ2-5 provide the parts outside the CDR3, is EADIYQTPRYLVIGTGKKITLECSQTMGHDKMYWYQQDPGMELHLIHYSYGVNSTEKGDLSSESTVSRIRTEHFPLTLESARPSHTSQYLCASSATDQETQYFGPGTRLLVL.

Written as DNA, the CDR3 is TGTGCCAGTAGTACGGGGGGTAGCACAGATACGCAGTATTTT. Amino acid sequence: CASSTGGSTDTQYF. The rearrangement links TRBV19 to TRBJ2-3; TRBD2 aligns across 7 bases. V dropped 4 bases and J dropped 0; count of bases not matched to a gene: 1. This CDR3 is built from 14 residues. The germline V gene encodes CDR1 LNHDA and CDR2 SQIVND (reference sequence).

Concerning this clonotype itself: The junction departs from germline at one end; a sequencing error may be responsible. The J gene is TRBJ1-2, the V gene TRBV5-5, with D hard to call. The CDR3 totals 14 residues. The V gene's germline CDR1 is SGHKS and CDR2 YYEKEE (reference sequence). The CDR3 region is CASRLEGANYGYTF. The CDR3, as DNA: TGTGCCAGCAGATTGGAGGGTGCCAACTATGGCTACACCTTC.

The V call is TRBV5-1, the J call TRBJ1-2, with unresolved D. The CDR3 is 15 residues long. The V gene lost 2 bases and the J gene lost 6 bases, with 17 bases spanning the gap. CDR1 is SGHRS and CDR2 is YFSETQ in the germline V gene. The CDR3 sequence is CASSFVLPGVNGYTF. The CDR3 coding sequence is TGCGCCAGCAGCTTTGTCCTGCCCGGGGTTAATGGCTACACCTTC. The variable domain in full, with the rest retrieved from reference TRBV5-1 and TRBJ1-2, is KAGVTQTPRYLIKTRGQQVTLSCSPISGHRSVSWYQQTPGQGLQFLFEYFSETQRNKGNFPGRFSGRQFSNSRSEMNVSTLELGDSALYLCASSFVLPGVNGYTFGSGTRLTVV.

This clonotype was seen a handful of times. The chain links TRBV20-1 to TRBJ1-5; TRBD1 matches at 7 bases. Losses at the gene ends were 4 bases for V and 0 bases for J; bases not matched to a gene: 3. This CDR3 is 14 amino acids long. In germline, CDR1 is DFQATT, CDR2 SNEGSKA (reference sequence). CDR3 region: CSATQGVSNQPQHF. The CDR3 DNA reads TGCAGTGCTACGCAGGGGGTTAGCAATCAGCCCCAGCATTTT.

The chain's CDR3 is CASSESVTAVEAFF. For the CDR3, the DNA is TGCGCCAGCAGTGAGTCAGTCACAGCGGTTGAAGCTTTCTTT. The chain employs TRBV10-2 and TRBJ1-1; no clear D. Trimming took off 0 bases at V and 7 bases at J, with 12 bases between the two ends. The V gene's germline CDR1 is WSHSY and CDR2 SAAADI. CDR3 size: 14 residues.

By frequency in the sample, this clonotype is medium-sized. The DNA for the CDR3 is TGTGCCAGCAGCTTCGACAGGGCTGGTCAGCCCCAGCATTTT. It is translated as CASSFDRAGQPQHF. The chain employs TRBV11-2 and TRBJ1-5; 7 bases fit TRBD1. In germline, CDR1 is SGHAT, CDR2 FQNNGV. Trimming took 3 bases from V and 6 from J; bases not matched to a gene: 5. The CDR3 runs 14 residues.

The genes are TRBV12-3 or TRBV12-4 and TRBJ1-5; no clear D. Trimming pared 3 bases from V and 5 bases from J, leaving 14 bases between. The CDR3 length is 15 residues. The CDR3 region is CASSLGSTSYQPQHF. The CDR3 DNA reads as TGTGCCAGCAGTTTGGGGTCGACATCATATCAGCCCCAGCATTTT.

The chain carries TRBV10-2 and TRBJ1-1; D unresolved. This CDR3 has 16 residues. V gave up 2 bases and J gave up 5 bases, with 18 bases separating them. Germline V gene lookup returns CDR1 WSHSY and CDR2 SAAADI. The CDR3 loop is CASSEPTRVTITEAFF. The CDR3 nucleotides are TGCGCCAGCAGTGAGCCGACTAGGGTCACGATAACTGAAGCTTTCTTT.

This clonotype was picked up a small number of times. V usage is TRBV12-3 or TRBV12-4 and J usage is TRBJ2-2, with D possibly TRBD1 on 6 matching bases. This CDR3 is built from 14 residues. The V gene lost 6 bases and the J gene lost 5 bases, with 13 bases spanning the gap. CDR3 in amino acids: CASSATGLTGELFF. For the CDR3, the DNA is TGTGCCAGCAGCGCGACAGGACTTACCGGGGAGCTGTTTTTT.

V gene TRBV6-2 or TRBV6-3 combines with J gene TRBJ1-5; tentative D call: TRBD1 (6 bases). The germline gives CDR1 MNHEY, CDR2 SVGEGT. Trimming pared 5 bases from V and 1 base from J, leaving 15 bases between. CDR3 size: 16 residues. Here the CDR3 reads CASSTFLQGSNQPQHF. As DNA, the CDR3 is TGTGCCAGCAGTACATTCCTACAGGGAAGCAATCAGCCCCAGCATTTT.

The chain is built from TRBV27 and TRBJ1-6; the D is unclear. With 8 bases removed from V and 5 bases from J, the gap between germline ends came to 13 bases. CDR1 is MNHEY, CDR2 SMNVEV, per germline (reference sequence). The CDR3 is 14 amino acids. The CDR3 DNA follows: TGTGCCAGCGGCCCGGAATCGAATAATTCACCCCTCCACTTT. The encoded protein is CASGPESNNSPLHF.

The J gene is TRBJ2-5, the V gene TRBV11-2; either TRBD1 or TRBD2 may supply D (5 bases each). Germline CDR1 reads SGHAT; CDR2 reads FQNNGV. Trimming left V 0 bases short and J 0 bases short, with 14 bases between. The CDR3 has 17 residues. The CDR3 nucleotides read TGTGCCAGCAGCTTAGATGGGGAGACAGCCAACCAAGAGACCCAGTACTTC. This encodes CASSLDGETANQETQYF.

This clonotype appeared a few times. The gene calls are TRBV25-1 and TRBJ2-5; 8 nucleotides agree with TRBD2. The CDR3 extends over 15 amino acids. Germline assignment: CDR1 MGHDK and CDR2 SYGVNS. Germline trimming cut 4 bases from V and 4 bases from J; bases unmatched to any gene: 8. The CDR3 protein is CASSGWTSLRETQYF. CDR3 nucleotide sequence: TGTGCCAGCAGTGGCTGGACTAGCCTCAGAGAGACCCAGTACTTC.

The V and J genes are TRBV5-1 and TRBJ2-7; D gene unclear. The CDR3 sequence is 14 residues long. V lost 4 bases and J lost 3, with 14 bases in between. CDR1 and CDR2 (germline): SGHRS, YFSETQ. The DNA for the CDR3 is TGCGCCAGCAGCCCTCGGACGGAGCTCTACGAGCAGTACTTC. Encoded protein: CASSPRTELYEQYF.

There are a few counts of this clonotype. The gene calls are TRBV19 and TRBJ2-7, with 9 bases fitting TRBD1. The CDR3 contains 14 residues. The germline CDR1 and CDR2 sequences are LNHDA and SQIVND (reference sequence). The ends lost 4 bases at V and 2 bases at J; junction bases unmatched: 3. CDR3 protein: CASSTGTGTYEQYF. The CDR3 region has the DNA TGTGCCAGTAGTACCGGGACAGGGACCTACGAGCAGTACTTC. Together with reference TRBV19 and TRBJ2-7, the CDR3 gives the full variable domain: DGGITQSPKYLFRKEGQNVTLSCEQNLNHDAMYWYRQDPGQGLRLIYYSQIVNDFQKGDIAEGYSVSREKKESFPLTVTSAQKNPTAFYLCASSTGTGTYEQYFGPGTRLTVT.

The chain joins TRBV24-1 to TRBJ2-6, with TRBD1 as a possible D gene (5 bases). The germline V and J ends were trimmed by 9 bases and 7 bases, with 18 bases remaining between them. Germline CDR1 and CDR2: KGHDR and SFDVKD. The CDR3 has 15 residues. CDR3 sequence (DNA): TGTGCCACCGGGGCCACCTCTGCCCCTGCCAACGTCCTGACTTTC. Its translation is CATGATSAPANVLTF.

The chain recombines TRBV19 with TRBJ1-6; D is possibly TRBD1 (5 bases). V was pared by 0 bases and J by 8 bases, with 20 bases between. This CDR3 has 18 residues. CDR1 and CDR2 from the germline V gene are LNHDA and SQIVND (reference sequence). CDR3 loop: CASSIDLSGIAHDSPLHF. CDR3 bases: TGTGCCAGTAGTATAGACTTGTCAGGGATAGCACATGATTCACCCCTCCACTTT.

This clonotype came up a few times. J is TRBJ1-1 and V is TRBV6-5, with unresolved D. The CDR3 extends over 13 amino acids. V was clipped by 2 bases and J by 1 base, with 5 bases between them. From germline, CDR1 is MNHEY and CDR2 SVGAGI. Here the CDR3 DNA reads TGTGCCAGCAGTTACGGATCGAACACTGAAGCTTTCTTT. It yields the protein CASSYGSNTEAFF.

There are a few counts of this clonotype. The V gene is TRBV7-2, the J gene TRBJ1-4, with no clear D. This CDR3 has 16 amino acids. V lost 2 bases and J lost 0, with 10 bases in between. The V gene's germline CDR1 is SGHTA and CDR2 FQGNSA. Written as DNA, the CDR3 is TGTGCCAGCAGCTTATTAGCTACCACAACTAATGAAAAACTGTTTTTT. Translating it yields CASSLLATTTNEKLFF.

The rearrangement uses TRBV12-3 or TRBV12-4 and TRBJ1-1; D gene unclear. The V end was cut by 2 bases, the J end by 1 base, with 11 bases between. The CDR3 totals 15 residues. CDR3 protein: CASSLTGSGNTEAFF. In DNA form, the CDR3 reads TGTGCCAGCAGTTTAACGGGGAGCGGGAACACTGAAGCTTTCTTT.